This T cell receptor beta chain came from a study of shared clonotypes between healthy human individuals. About the research overall: Each donor contributed plates that comprised three CD4 naive, three CD4 memory, two CD8 naive and one CD8 memory.

TCRdb keeps only in-frame clones here, not all; method: immunoSEQ multiplex PCR. Of 2 million or so clones detected, approximately 94% appear once; the ten largest clones hold about 1.1%. Regarding this clone: The antigen is undetermined.

The naive CD8 fraction comprised CD45RO-negative cells positively selected for CCR7 and excluded terminally differentiated effector memory CD45RA+ cells. Study-level points and caveats: It was the non-shared clonotypes that had lower generation probabilities than clonotypes shared by all four donors. Apart from blood, nothing was sampled; tissue repertoires likely differ.

Germline values: CDR1 SGHNT, CDR2 YYREEE (reference sequence). V trimming: 5 bases; J trimming: 7 bases; junction bases outside the gene matches: 5. The CDR3 contains 12 residues. Material: naive CD8+ T cells sorted from blood. The chain employs TRBV5-4 and TRBJ1-2; 7 bases line up with TRBD1. This sequence was found in a man aged 18 to 30 in good health. CDR3 nucleotides: TGTGCCAGCAGGGGGGACAGCGTTGGCTACACCTTC. It codes for CASRGDSVGYTF.